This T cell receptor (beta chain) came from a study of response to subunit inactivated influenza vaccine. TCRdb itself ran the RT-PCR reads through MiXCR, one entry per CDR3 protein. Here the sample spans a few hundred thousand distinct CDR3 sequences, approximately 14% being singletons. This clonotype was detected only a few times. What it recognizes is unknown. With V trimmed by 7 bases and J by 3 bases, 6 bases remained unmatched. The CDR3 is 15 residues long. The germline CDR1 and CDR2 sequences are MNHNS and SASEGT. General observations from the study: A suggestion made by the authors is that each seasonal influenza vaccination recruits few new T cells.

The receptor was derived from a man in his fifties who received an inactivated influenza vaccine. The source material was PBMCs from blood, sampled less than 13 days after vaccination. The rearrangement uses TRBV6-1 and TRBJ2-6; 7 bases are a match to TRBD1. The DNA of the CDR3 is TGTGCCAGCAAAAGGACAGGCGGTGGGGCCAACGTCCTGACTTTC. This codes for CASKRTGGGANVLTF.